What follows are 2 T cell receptor beta chains derived from one specimen sequenced in a study of T cell changes during pregnancy in multiple sclerosis. TCRdb's copy holds only in-frame clones and misses some; the assay was immunoSEQ multiplex PCR. The sample contains under 40,000 clones, 85% to 90% of which appear only once. Source: CD4+ T cells from peripheral blood mononuclear cells, taken before pregnancy. All receptors come from a female donor with multiple sclerosis, enrolled in a pregnancy study.

For the CDR3, the DNA is TGTGCCAGCTCACAGGGGATGACTGAAGCTTTCTTT. Translation gives CASSQGMTEAFF. The chain is built from TRBV18 and TRBJ1-1; TRBD1 might be the D (5 bases). Trimming shortened V by 4 bases and J by 5 bases, and 8 bases separated the two germline ends. The CDR3 is 12 amino acids. CDR1 is KGHSH and CDR2 is LQKENI in the germline V gene.

The rearrangement links TRBV28 to TRBJ1-6; 10 bases agree with TRBD1. Germline V CDR1 and CDR2: MDHEN, SYDVKM. The CDR3 loop spans 14 amino acids. The V and J ends lost 3 bases and 10 bases, in that order; junction bases with no gene match: 3. The CDR3 DNA is TGTGCCAGCAGTTTTCGGACAGGGGGATCACCCCTCCACTTT. Protein: CASSFRTGGSPLHF.